Below are 17 T cell receptor beta chains sequenced from a single sample in a study of blood T cell repertoires in COVID-19. Profiling relied on immunoSEQ multiplex PCR, and the TCRdb table lists in-frame clones only, not all of them. The sample has around 100,000 clones, approximately 90% seen once. Specimen: peripheral blood. All receptors derive from a human donor with active COVID-19. The donor label of this sample is uncertain.

This clone was counted only a few times. The chain uses TRBV5-1 and TRBJ1-1; D not certain. V lost 3 bases and J 1 base, leaving 7 bases between the germline ends. Germline lookup yields CDR1 SGHRS and CDR2 YFSETQ. The CDR3 sequence is 13 residues long. The CDR3 reads CASSSTSNTEAFF. The CDR3 coding sequence is TGCGCCAGCAGCTCGACATCGAACACTGAAGCTTTCTTT.

The chain recombines TRBV7-3 with TRBJ2-2; a possible D gene is TRBD1 (6 bases). Trimming left V 4 bases short and J 1 base short, with 10 bases between. The CDR3 runs 15 residues. CDR1 is SGHTA, CDR2 FQGTGA, per germline. CDR3 amino acids: CASSSETGNTGELFF. The CDR3, as DNA: TGTGCCAGCAGCTCCGAGACAGGGAACACCGGGGAGCTGTTTTTT.

This clone appeared once. This rearrangement joins TRBV9 to TRBJ1-2; D gene ambiguous. The V gene lost 0 bases and the J gene lost 5 bases, with 17 bases spanning the gap. The CDR3 loop spans 16 amino acids. The germline V gene encodes CDR1 SGDLS and CDR2 YYNGEE. The CDR3 DNA follows: TGTGCCAGCAGCGTAGGTCCCAGCGCCATCCTTTATGGCTACACCTTC. Its translation: CASSVGPSAILYGYTF.

CDR3 protein: CASSTGPREPQHF. CDR3 DNA sequence: TGTGCCAGTAGTACAGGGCCTCGGGAGCCCCAGCATTTT. The chain is built from TRBV19 and TRBJ1-5, with D possibly being TRBD1 (5 bases). Germline CDR1 is LNHDA and CDR2 is SQIVND (reference sequence). The CDR3 length is 13 residues. V was trimmed by 4 bases and J by 8 bases, leaving 12 bases between them.

The chain links TRBV11-1 to TRBJ2-1; 16 bases line up with TRBD2. Trimming cost V 5 bases and J 10 bases; bases outside gene matches: 5. The germline gives CDR1 SGHAT, CDR2 FQDESV (reference sequence). The CDR3 is 15 residues long. CDR3 DNA: TGTGCCAGCAGCCCGGGACTAGCGGGGGGGTGGGAGCAGTTCTTC. Encoded protein: CASSPGLAGGWEQFF.

The V gene is TRBV5-1, the J gene TRBJ2-2; 7 bases align to TRBD2. V dropped 0 bases and J dropped 5; count of bases not matched to a gene: 7. The germline V gene encodes CDR1 SGHRS and CDR2 YFSETQ. The CDR3 covers 16 residues. CDR3 sequence (DNA): TGCGCCAGCAGCTTGGCGACCCTGGGAGGGACCGGGGAGCTGTTTTTT. Translating it yields CASSLATLGGTGELFF.

Points on this clone: Other DNA sequences in this sample translate to the same CDR3. The chain couples TRBV9 to TRBJ2-3; 7 nucleotides line up with TRBD2. This CDR3 spans 14 amino acids. Germline-derived CDR1 and CDR2 are SGDLS and YYNGEE. With V trimmed by 0 bases and J by 4 bases, 2 bases remained unmatched. The CDR3 bases are TGTGCCAGCAGCGTAGCTGGGGGGGCAGATACGCAGTATTTT. Its protein is CASSVAGGADTQYF.

This chain's CDR3 is CASSPSGVDGELFF. CDR3 DNA: TGTGCCAGCTCACCCAGCGGGGTCGACGGGGAGCTGTTTTTT. This chain links TRBV18 with TRBJ2-2; 7 nucleotides align to TRBD2. This CDR3 is 14 amino acids long. J was trimmed by 7 bases and V by 3 bases; bases with no gene match: 5. CDR1 and CDR2 (germline): KGHSH, LQKENI.

This clone was picked up a small number of times. The chain has TRBV7-8 and TRBJ1-6, with no clear D. The CDR3 loop spans 17 amino acids. The germline CDR1 and CDR2 sequences are SGHVS and FQNEAQ. V was shortened by 3 bases and J by 0 bases, with 12 bases between the two germline ends. The CDR3 nucleotides are TGTGCCAGCAGCTTTTCGGTGGAGAGCTCCTATAATTCACCCCTCCACTTT. Amino acids: CASSFSVESSYNSPLHF.

The chain carries TRBV5-3 and TRBJ2-1, with 9 bases identical to TRBD1. TRBV5-3 is labeled an ORF, and its function is uncertain. The trim removed 0 bases at V and 8 bases at J, leaving 6 bases unmatched. The CDR3 length is 15 residues. The CDR3 is CARSLAGTGIDEQFF. The DNA of the CDR3 is TGTGCCAGAAGCTTGGCCGGGACAGGGATAGATGAGCAGTTCTTC.

The chain joins TRBV5-1 to TRBJ2-5; TRBD2 agrees at 10 bases. V trimming: 4 bases; J trimming: 5 bases; junction bases outside the gene matches: 8. Germline V CDR1 and CDR2: SGHRS, YFSETQ. This CDR3 has 15 residues. CDR3 residues: CASSLETSGWETQYF. The CDR3 bases are TGCGCCAGCAGCCTTGAGACTAGCGGGTGGGAGACCCAGTACTTC.

This clone occurred once. The genes are TRBV4-1 and TRBJ2-5; 12 bases are a match to TRBD2. V was clipped by 0 bases and J by 2 bases; unmatched bases: 4. The germline CDR1 and CDR2 sequences are MGHRA and YSYEKL. This CDR3 has 17 residues. CDR3 in DNA: TGCGCCAGCAGCCAAGATTGGCTAGCGGGGGGGCAAGAGACCCAGTACTTC. Encoded protein: CASSQDWLAGGQETQYF.

The chain carries TRBV28 and TRBJ1-2, with 10 bases lining up with TRBD1. From germline, CDR1 is MDHEN and CDR2 SYDVKM. V lost 7 bases, J lost 8 bases, and 7 bases stayed unmatched. This CDR3 is built from 13 residues. CDR3 bases: TGTGCCAGCACCATGGGACAGGGGTACGGCTACACCTTC. This sequence encodes CASTMGQGYGYTF.

V gene TRBV28 combines with J gene TRBJ1-2; 10 bases align to TRBD1. Unmatched junction bases numbered 13, after V lost 3 bases and J lost 3 bases. Germline V gene lookup returns CDR1 MDHEN and CDR2 SYDVKM. CDR3 length: 18 amino acids. The CDR3 region has the DNA TGTGCCAGCAGTTTTCGGATCACTTTGACAGGGGGCCACTATGGCTACACCTTC. Protein: CASSFRITLTGGHYGYTF.

This chain connects TRBV4-2 to TRBJ1-5, with no clear D. Trimming shortened V by 5 bases and J by 0 bases, and 11 bases separated the two germline ends. Germline V gives CDR1 LGHNA, CDR2 YNFKEQ. The CDR3 spans 15 residues. The CDR3 DNA follows: TGTGCCAGCAGCGAAGGGCCATATAGCAATCAGCCCCAGCATTTT. Encoded protein: CASSEGPYSNQPQHF.

The chain has TRBV27 and TRBJ1-4, with 12 bases fitting TRBD1. From germline, CDR1 is MNHEY and CDR2 SMNVEV (reference sequence). V gave up 1 base and J gave up 10 bases; unmatched junction bases: 10. This CDR3 has 17 amino acids. The CDR3 nucleotides are TGTGCCAGCAGTTTATTGGGTTTAGGGACAGGGGGCTCAAAACTGTTTTTT. It is translated as CASSLLGLGTGGSKLFF.

The chain couples TRBV5-8 to TRBJ2-5, with D possibly TRBD1 on 6 matching bases. CDR1 is SGHTS, CDR2 YDEGEE, per germline. Trimming cost V 0 bases and J 4 bases, with 16 bases left between them. The CDR3 contains 16 residues. The CDR3 loop is CASSLDRDAKAETQYF. CDR3 in DNA: TGTGCCAGCAGCTTGGACAGGGATGCCAAGGCAGAGACCCAGTACTTC. The full variable domain, completed using reference TRBV5-8 and TRBJ2-5, is EAGVTQSPTHLIKTRGQQATLRCSPISGHTSVYWYQQALGLGLQFLLWYDEGEERNRGNFPPRFSGRQFPNYSSELNVNALELEDSALYLCASSLDRDAKAETQYFGPGTRLLVL.